The entry below describes one T cell receptor beta chain. The sample originates from a study of cytomegalovirus exposure and HLA in healthy donors. It was with 60 Vbeta and 13 Jbeta primers that the PCR ran. TCRdb's copy holds only in-frame clones and misses some; the assay was immunoSEQ multiplex PCR. The table includes about 170,000 clones, 60% to 85% detected once. Source material: PBMCs. This sequence originates from a female donor in good health and CMV-seronegative.

The CDR3 loop reads CASATGGSYNEQFF. The CDR3, as DNA: TGTGCCAGCGCCACAGGGGGCTCCTACAATGAGCAGTTCTTC. The genes are TRBV28 and TRBJ2-1, with 8 bases matching TRBD1. The trim removed 8 bases at V and 0 bases at J, leaving 3 bases unmatched. CDR3 length: 14 amino acids. Per germline, CDR1 MDHEN and CDR2 SYDVKM.